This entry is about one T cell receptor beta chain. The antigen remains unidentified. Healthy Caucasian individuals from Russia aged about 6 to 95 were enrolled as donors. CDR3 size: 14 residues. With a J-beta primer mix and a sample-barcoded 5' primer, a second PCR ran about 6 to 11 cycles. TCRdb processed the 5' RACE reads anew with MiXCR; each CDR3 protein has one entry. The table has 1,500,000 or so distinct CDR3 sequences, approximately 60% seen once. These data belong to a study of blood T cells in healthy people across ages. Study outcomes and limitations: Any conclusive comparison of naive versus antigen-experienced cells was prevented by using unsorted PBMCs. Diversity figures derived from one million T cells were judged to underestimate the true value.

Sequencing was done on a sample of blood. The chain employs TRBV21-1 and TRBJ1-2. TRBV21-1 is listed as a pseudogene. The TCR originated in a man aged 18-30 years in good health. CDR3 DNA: TGTACCAGCAGCGGTGGAGAGGCAGACTATGGCTACACCTTC. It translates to CTSSGGEADYGYTF.